These 29 T cell receptor beta chains originate from one sample sequenced in a study of shared T cell receptors in the human thymus. Profiled with immunoSEQ multiplex PCR; TCRdb holds only in-frame clones, not every one. Among 630,000 or so clones listed, approximately 89% were seen once. The sample also formed part of further work on human thymus T cells.

Source material: thymocytes. Every receptor here comes from a boy under three years old with a congenital heart defect.

Note on this clone: Germline is not matched at one junction end, which may reflect a read error. The gene calls are TRBV27 and TRBJ1-1; D is possibly TRBD1 (6 bases). This CDR3 comprises 16 residues. From germline, CDR1 is MNHEY and CDR2 SMNVEV (reference sequence). The CDR3 is CASTLSGGPVNTEAFF. The CDR3 bases are TGTGCCAGCACTTTAAGCGGGGGCCCGGTGAACACTGAAGCTTTCTTT.

V is TRBV11-2 and J is TRBJ2-2, with D perhaps TRBD2 (5 bases). Trimming left V 3 bases short and J 2 bases short, with 10 bases between. CDR1 and CDR2 (germline): SGHAT, FQNNGV. The CDR3 contains 15 residues. DNA of the CDR3: TGTGCCAGCAGCTTCGGGGTTTTAAACACCGGGGAGCTGTTTTTT. This encodes CASSFGVLNTGELFF.

The V gene is TRBV6-4, the J gene TRBJ2-1; 8 bases are a match to TRBD2. This CDR3 contains 15 residues. With V trimmed by 6 bases and J by 6 bases, 10 bases remained unmatched. The germline CDR1 and CDR2 sequences are MRHNA and SNTAGT. As DNA, the CDR3 is TGTGCCAGCAGCCCGGAGCGGGAGATCGGCAATGAGCAGTTCTTC. It codes for CASSPEREIGNEQFF.

The count of this clone is one. The chain couples TRBV10-3 to TRBJ2-3; TRBD2 matches 14 bases. V lost 6 bases and J lost 1; bases outside the gene matches: 15. CDR1 and CDR2 (germline): ENHRY, SYGVKD. The CDR3 length is 20 residues. The CDR3 loop reads CAIREPGLAGESGRTDTQYF. The CDR3 nucleotides are TGTGCCATCAGAGAACCGGGACTAGCGGGAGAATCGGGCCGCACAGATACGCAGTATTTT.

The J gene is TRBJ1-1, the V gene TRBV9; a weak D match, TRBD1 (5 bases). The CDR3 has 16 residues. The V end was cut by 3 bases, the J end by 0 bases, with 15 bases between. Germline CDR1 reads SGDLS; CDR2 reads YYNGEE. CDR3 residues: CASSADKDTLNTEAFF. The DNA for the CDR3 is TGTGCCAGCAGCGCGGACAAAGACACCCTGAACACTGAAGCTTTCTTT. Filled out from reference TRBV9 and TRBJ1-1, the complete variable domain reads DSGVTQTPKHLITATGQRVTLRCSPRSGDLSVYWYQQSLDQGLQFLIQYYNGEERAKGNILERFSAQQFPDLHSELNLSSLELGDSALYFCASSADKDTLNTEAFFGQGTRLTVV.

There are a few counts of this clone. The chain carries TRBV28 and TRBJ2-7; a weak D match, TRBD1 (5 bases). CDR1 is MDHEN and CDR2 is SYDVKM in the germline V gene. There are 17 residues in the CDR3. The V and J ends lost 1 base and 0 bases respectively, with 16 bases between them. The CDR3 DNA follows: TGTGCCAGCAGTTTATCCTGGGCAGGGCGGAACTCCTACGAGCAGTACTTC. Protein: CASSLSWAGRNSYEQYF.

This chain uses TRBV10-1 with TRBJ1-6; D perhaps matches TRBD1 (6 bases). CDR3 length equals 13 residues. V lost 11 bases and J 3 bases, leaving 11 bases between the germline ends. CDR1 and CDR2 (germline): WNHNN, SYGVQD (reference sequence). This chain's CDR3 is CASTGYYNSPLHF. The CDR3 DNA sequence: TGCGCCTCCACAGGGTACTATAATTCACCCCTCCACTTT.

The chain carries TRBV5-8 and TRBJ1-1; a weak D match, TRBD1 (5 bases). The germline gives CDR1 SGHTS, CDR2 YDEGEE. V was clipped by 2 bases and J by 0 bases, with 14 bases between them. The CDR3 sequence is 16 residues long. The CDR3 DNA is TGTGCCAGCAGCTTCCCCCGACAGCTATTGAACACTGAAGCTTTCTTT. It translates to CASSFPRQLLNTEAFF.

This chain connects TRBV4-1 to TRBJ2-1; possible D gene TRBD2, 6 bases. Trimming shortened V by 4 bases and J by 9 bases, and 19 bases separated the two germline ends. Germline CDR1 reads MGHRA; CDR2 reads YSYEKL. This CDR3 contains 15 residues. The CDR3 coding sequence is TGCGCCAGCAGCCCGGGACTGATGATCGGTTCTGAGCAGTTCTTC. It codes for CASSPGLMIGSEQFF.

This chain joins TRBV21-1 and TRBJ1-5. TRBV21-1 counts as a pseudogene. The CDR3 runs to 14 residues. The CDR3 sequence: CASAGSVGNQPQHF. For the CDR3, the DNA is TGTGCCAGCGCGGGGTCGGTGGGCAATCAGCCCCAGCATTTT.

This chain links TRBV19 with TRBJ2-7; 9 bases line up with TRBD1. The CDR3 consists of 16 residues. The trim removed 4 bases at V and 4 bases at J, leaving 11 bases unmatched. Germline V CDR1 and CDR2: LNHDA, SQIVND (reference sequence). CDR3 sequence: CASSTSRDRVGYEQYF. The CDR3 DNA is TGTGCCAGTAGTACGTCCCGGGACAGGGTTGGGTACGAGCAGTACTTC.

The V call is TRBV2, the J call TRBJ2-6; the match to TRBD1 covers 8 bases. The germline V gene encodes CDR1 SNHLY and CDR2 FYNNEI. V gave up 4 bases and J gave up 0 bases; unmatched junction bases: 2. The CDR3 is made up of 16 amino acids. The CDR3 bases are TGTGCCAGCAGTGTACAGGGGGGCTCTGGGGCCAACGTCCTGACTTTC. This encodes CASSVQGGSGANVLTF.

Concerning this clone itself: Other DNA sequences within the sample encode an identical CDR3. The chain couples TRBV25-1 to TRBJ1-5, with D possibly TRBD1 on 5 matching bases. The length of the CDR3 is 13 residues. V lost 4 bases, J lost 4 bases, and 8 bases lay in between. Germline CDR1 MGHDK, CDR2 SYGVNS. The CDR3: CASSGGGNQPQHF. CDR3 DNA: TGTGCCAGCAGTGGCGGGGGGAATCAGCCCCAGCATTTT.

The V gene is TRBV5-1, the J gene TRBJ1-1; TRBD1 matches at 7 bases. Germline V lookup: CDR1 SGHRS, CDR2 YFSETQ. After removal of 4 bases from V and 4 bases from J, the junction contained 10 bases not matched to a gene. The CDR3 totals 15 residues. For the CDR3, the DNA is TGCGCCAGCAGCCAACGGGACAGCGTGGGCACTGAAGCTTTCTTT. Translating gives CASSQRDSVGTEAFF.

The chain carries TRBV7-9 and TRBJ1-3; D is unresolved. CDR1 and CDR2 from the germline V gene are SEHNR and FQNEAQ (reference sequence). V lost 1 base and J lost 0, with 7 bases in between. This CDR3 is built from 15 residues. CDR3 coding DNA: TGTGCCAGCAGCTTAGGGCGGGACTCTGGAAACACCATATATTTT. Its protein is CASSLGRDSGNTIYF.

Written as DNA, the CDR3 is TGTGCCAGCAGTTACTCGATCGACGGGACTAACTATGGCTACACCTTC. It specifies CASSYSIDGTNYGYTF. V usage is TRBV6-5 and J usage is TRBJ1-2; D gene uncertain. The CDR3 is 16 amino acids. Looked up from germline, CDR1 is MNHEY and CDR2 is SVGAGI. V lost 0 bases and J 0 bases, leaving 11 bases between the germline ends.

This clone is a singleton in its sample. The chain couples TRBV9 to TRBJ2-7; no clear D. V dropped 0 bases and J dropped 5 bases, with 9 bases sitting between them. Germline V gene sequence: CDR1 SGDLS, CDR2 YYNGEE. The CDR3 is 13 residues long. Here the CDR3 reads CASSVDWAHEQYF. CDR3 in DNA: TGTGCCAGCAGCGTAGATTGGGCCCACGAGCAGTACTTC.

The rearrangement links TRBV7-2 to TRBJ2-7; the D is unclear. CDR3 size: 14 residues. Looked up from germline, CDR1 is SGHTA and CDR2 is FQGNSA. V lost 2 bases to trimming and J lost 6 bases, with 14 bases between them. The CDR3 here is CASSLMTRGGEQYF. The CDR3 bases are TGTGCCAGCAGCTTAATGACCAGAGGCGGCGAGCAGTACTTC.

To note about this clone: The sample contains more than one DNA sequence encoding this CDR3. This sequence joins TRBV4-1 and TRBJ1-6; D may be TRBD1 (6 bases). Trimming took 1 base from V and 2 from J, leaving 15 bases between them. Germline assignment: CDR1 MGHRA and CDR2 YSYEKL. The CDR3 contains 18 residues. The CDR3 sequence: CASSQGDRKIPYNSPLHF. The CDR3 DNA reads TGCGCCAGCAGCCAAGGTGACAGGAAGATTCCCTATAATTCACCCCTCCACTTT.

The chain recombines TRBV28 with TRBJ1-1; perhaps TRBD1 as D (5 bases). CDR3 length equals 17 residues. Germline CDR1 MDHEN, CDR2 SYDVKM. The ends were cut back, 6 bases at V and 4 bases at J, with 24 bases in the middle. CDR3: CASSPVPVGAFSTEAFF. DNA for the CDR3: TGTGCCAGCAGCCCCGTACCTGTAGGGGCATTTAGCACTGAAGCTTTCTTT. The full variable domain, in which reference TRBV28 and TRBJ1-1 provide the parts outside the CDR3, is DVKVTQSSRYLVKRTGEKVFLECVQDMDHENMFWYRQDPGLGLRLIYFSYDVKMKEKGDIPEGYSVSREKKERFSLILESASTNQTSMYLCASSPVPVGAFSTEAFFGQGTRLTVV.

The V call is TRBV5-6, the J call TRBJ1-4; no reliable D call. The CDR3 length is 14 residues. The ends were cut back, 7 bases at V and 7 bases at J, with 17 bases in the middle. The germline V gene encodes CDR1 SGHDT and CDR2 YYEEEE. The CDR3 DNA follows: TGTGCCAGCGGTGTGCGGATTCGGGGTGAAAAACTGTTTTTT. It is translated as CASGVRIRGEKLFF.

This chain links TRBV7-3 with TRBJ1-1; TRBD1 might be the D (5 bases). CDR3 size: 14 residues. The ends were cut back, 7 bases at V and 3 bases at J, with 15 bases in the middle. CDR1 and CDR2 (germline): SGHTA, FQGTGA. Here the CDR3 reads CASMPQGGDTEAFF. DNA for the CDR3: TGTGCCAGCATGCCCCAGGGAGGGGACACTGAAGCTTTCTTT.

This clone was detected only once. The chain links TRBV4-1 to TRBJ2-7, with 7 bases that match TRBD2. Germline CDR1 MGHRA, CDR2 YSYEKL. The CDR3 length is 14 residues. The ends lost 1 base at V and 2 bases at J; junction bases unmatched: 2. The DNA of the CDR3 is TGCGCCAGCAGCCAAGCCGGGGGGACCTACGAGCAGTACTTC. Its protein product is CASSQAGGTYEQYF.

The chain combines TRBV11-3 with TRBJ2-1; weak D call: TRBD2 (7 bases). The V and J ends lost 1 base and 6 bases respectively, with 13 bases between them. The CDR3 is 15 residues long. Germline values: CDR1 SGHNT, CDR2 YENEEA. Here the CDR3 reads CASSLVGGGPNEQFF. The CDR3 bases are TGTGCCAGCAGCTTAGTTGGGGGGGGCCCCAATGAGCAGTTCTTC.

In its sample, this clone was seen once. The rearrangement joins TRBV19 to TRBJ1-5; TRBD1 might be the D (5 bases). The V gene's germline CDR1 is LNHDA and CDR2 SQIVND (reference sequence). This CDR3 region has 16 residues. Trimming stripped 3 bases from V and 7 bases from J, with 19 bases between. The CDR3 protein is CASSMGRDSRRQPQHF. For the CDR3, the DNA is TGTGCCAGTAGTATGGGGAGGGACTCCCGCAGGCAGCCCCAGCATTTT.

The chain uses TRBV6-5 and TRBJ2-7; TRBD1 agrees at 9 bases. Trimming took 6 bases from V and 2 from J; bases not matched to a gene: 5. There are 14 residues in the CDR3. Per the germline V gene, CDR1 is MNHEY and CDR2 is SVGAGI. The CDR3 sequence: CASRQQGAPYEQYF. The CDR3 DNA is TGTGCCAGCAGGCAACAGGGGGCCCCCTACGAGCAGTACTTC.

The chain recombines TRBV14 with TRBJ1-6; D unclear. The CDR3 has 17 residues. The germline V and J ends were trimmed by 3 bases and 0 bases, with 12 bases remaining between them. Germline CDR1 is SGHDN and CDR2 is FVKESK. The CDR3 DNA reads TGTGCCAGCAGCCATGGCCAATTAAGCTCCTATAATTCACCCCTCCACTTT. It specifies CASSHGQLSSYNSPLHF.

This chain connects TRBV5-1 to TRBJ2-5; 10 nucleotides line up with TRBD1. This CDR3 has 18 residues. V dropped 4 bases and J dropped 5; count of bases not matched to a gene: 17. CDR1 and CDR2 (germline): SGHRS, YFSETQ. CDR3 nucleotides: TGCGCCAGCAGCCATTCCGGGTACAGGACAGGGGGTGGGGAGACCCAGTACTTC. Amino acid sequence: CASSHSGYRTGGGETQYF.

The chain combines TRBV2 with TRBJ2-2, with D possibly being TRBD1 (8 bases). This CDR3 region has 16 residues. Per germline, CDR1 SNHLY and CDR2 FYNNEI. V lost 6 bases, J lost 2 bases, and 16 bases lay in between. In DNA, the CDR3 is TGTGCCAGCAGAGTCACAGGGGGGGGTAACACCGGGGAGCTGTTTTTT. Its protein product is CASRVTGGGNTGELFF.